The T cell receptor (beta chain) described here comes from a study of OX40 agonist ivuxolimab in advanced cancers. Study-level background: Three partial responders included one hepatocellular carcinoma patient and two cutaneous melanoma patients. General study findings and limits: Clones of CD4+ and CD8+ blood T cells grew by week 6 at doses of 0.1 to 3.0 mg/kg. Expansion of clones was among the lowest in partial responders at 0.1-3.0 mg/kg.

The CDR3 has 15 amino acids. Trimming cost V 4 bases and J 5 bases; bases outside gene matches: 6. Germline V lookup: CDR1 LGHNA, CDR2 YNFKEQ. Comment on this clone: What it recognizes is unknown.

Produced via immunoSEQ multiplex PCR; TCRdb's table is partial and in-frame only. The sample holds 72,000 or so clones, approximately 80% seen once. This sequence joins TRBV4-2 and TRBJ2-1; 9 bases agree with TRBD1. Here the sequenced sample was CD4+ or CD8+ T cells sorted from blood, taken in a trial of the OX40 agonist ivuxolimab. This receptor was taken from an adult with an advanced solid tumor such as melanoma, head and neck, liver or kidney cancer. The CDR3 DNA reads TGTGCCAGCAGCCGGGGGGACAGGGTAGACAATGAGCAGTTCTTC. Encoded protein: CASSRGDRVDNEQFF.